The rows below give T cell receptor beta chains drawn from one sample of a study of blood T cells in healthy people across ages. TCRdb reprocessed the 5' RACE reads with MiXCR, giving one entry per CDR3 protein. The top ten hold around 7.7% of the sample, which has about 1,500,000 distinct CDR3 sequences, about 28% seen once. The material sequenced was blood. These receptors came from a woman aged 30 to 39 in good health. CDR3s include the opening cysteine and the closing phenylalanine or tryptophan. The order of the fields is CDR3 length, D gene, J gene, clone size, V gene, CDR3 DNA, CDR3 protein. The D gene is left open where the match is weak. Size is stated for part of the rows, as once, few or many counts, or as a class when the clone is expanded.

cdr3_length: 15
d_call: -
j_call: TRBJ2-5
clone_size: few
v_call: TRBV12-3/TRBV12-4
cdr3_nt: TGTGCCAGCAGTTTGAGGGGCCCGGTGAAGGAGACCCAGTACTTC
cdr3_aa: CASSLRGPVKETQYF

cdr3_length: 15
d_call: TRBD1
j_call: TRBJ1-2
clone_size: -
v_call: TRBV15
cdr3_nt: TGTGCCACCAGCCTTGACAGGGCCCGGGACTATGGCTACACCTTC
cdr3_aa: CATSLDRARDYGYTF

cdr3_length: 12
d_call: -
j_call: TRBJ2-1
clone_size: -
v_call: TRBV20-1
cdr3_nt: TGCAGTGCTAGAGACGGGTCGGATGAGCAGTTCTTC
cdr3_aa: CSARDGSDEQFF

cdr3_length: 13
d_call: -
j_call: TRBJ1-1
clone_size: -
v_call: TRBV5-5
cdr3_nt: TGTGCCAGCAGCCAGGCAGGGGAGAGCAGCGCTTTCTTT
cdr3_aa: CASSQAGESSAFF

cdr3_length: 17
d_call: TRBD2
j_call: TRBJ2-7
clone_size: -
v_call: TRBV6-5
cdr3_nt: TGTGCCAGCAGTTACGCAACAGGGACTAGCGGTTCCTACGAGCAGTACTTC
cdr3_aa: CASSYATGTSGSYEQYF

cdr3_length: 13
d_call: -
j_call: TRBJ1-5
clone_size: -
v_call: TRBV2
cdr3_nt: TGTGCCAACAGTGAACGGGCCGACCAGCCCCAGCATTTT
cdr3_aa: CANSERADQPQHF

cdr3_length: 11
d_call: -
j_call: TRBJ2-2
clone_size: many
v_call: TRBV12-3/TRBV12-4
cdr3_nt: TGTGCCAGCAGTTTGTCCGGGGAGCTGTTTTTT
cdr3_aa: CASSLSGELFF

cdr3_length: 14
d_call: -
j_call: TRBJ2-7
clone_size: -
v_call: TRBV20-1
cdr3_nt: TGCAGTGCCCGGGGTGGGTCCCCCTACAATGAGCAGTACTTC
cdr3_aa: CSARGGSPYNEQYF

cdr3_length: 16
d_call: -
j_call: TRBJ2-3
clone_size: -
v_call: TRBV2
cdr3_nt: TGTGCCAGCACCCGAAGCGGCAGGGGAGCAGAATATACGCAGTATTTT
cdr3_aa: CASTRSGRGAEYTQYF

cdr3_length: 15
d_call: TRBD2
j_call: TRBJ2-1
clone_size: -
v_call: TRBV5-1
cdr3_nt: TGCGCCAGCAGCTTGGAGGGACTAGCTTACGGTGAGCAGTTCTTC
cdr3_aa: CASSLEGLAYGEQFF

cdr3_length: 18
d_call: TRBD2
j_call: TRBJ2-1
clone_size: -
v_call: TRBV6-2/TRBV6-3
cdr3_nt: TGTGCCAGCAGTTACGGCCACCGGGACTATCGATCCTACAATGAGCAGTTCTTC
cdr3_aa: CASSYGHRDYRSYNEQFF

cdr3_length: 16
d_call: TRBD2
j_call: TRBJ2-1
clone_size: -
v_call: TRBV20-1
cdr3_nt: TGCGGTGCTAGAGGGAGAGGACTAGCGGGAGGTTATGAGCAGTTCTTC
cdr3_aa: CGARGRGLAGGYEQFF

cdr3_length: 16
d_call: -
j_call: TRBJ2-3
clone_size: many
v_call: TRBV5-1
cdr3_nt: TGCGCCAGCAGCACACTTTCCACCGCTACGACAGATACGCAGTATTTT
cdr3_aa: CASSTLSTATTDTQYF

cdr3_length: 15
d_call: -
j_call: TRBJ2-6
clone_size: many
v_call: TRBV5-1
cdr3_nt: TGCGCCAGCAGCCTCCCCACCTCTGGGGCCAACGTCCTGACTTTC
cdr3_aa: CASSLPTSGANVLTF

cdr3_length: 15
d_call: -
j_call: TRBJ2-1
clone_size: few
v_call: TRBV7-2
cdr3_nt: TGTGCCAGCAGCCGGGCCGGGTTACCCTACAATGAGCAGTTCTTC
cdr3_aa: CASSRAGLPYNEQFF

cdr3_length: 17
d_call: TRBD2
j_call: TRBJ2-2
clone_size: -
v_call: TRBV5-1
cdr3_nt: TGCGCCAGCAGTCCGGCCGCGGGGGGAGCGAACACCGGGGAGCTGTTTTTT
cdr3_aa: CASSPAAGGANTGELFF

cdr3_length: 14
d_call: TRBD2
j_call: TRBJ2-7
clone_size: many
v_call: TRBV20-1
cdr3_nt: TGCAGTGCTTTAACCGGGACTAGCTCCTACGAGCAGTACTTC
cdr3_aa: CSALTGTSSYEQYF